This T cell receptor (beta chain) is from a study of OX40 agonist ivuxolimab in advanced cancers. Study-wide points: CD4+ and CD8+ T cells in blood underwent clonal expansion by week 6 at 0.1 to 3.0 mg/kg.

Method: immunoSEQ multiplex PCR; TCRdb's copy keeps in-frame clones and lacks some. The sample carries about 73,000 clones, about 86% recorded once. The CDR3 length is 15 residues. Germline CDR1 reads KGHSH; CDR2 reads LQKENI. The ends lost 0 bases at V and 6 bases at J; junction bases unmatched: 7. Concerning this clone itself: The antigen is not known.

Sample: CD4+ or CD8+ T cells sorted from blood, taken in a trial of the OX40 agonist ivuxolimab. This chain joins TRBV18 and TRBJ2-7; 8 bases match TRBD1. The source of this sequence is an adult with an advanced solid tumor such as melanoma, head and neck, liver or kidney cancer. CDR3 DNA: TGTGCCAGCTCACCACCGATCCAGGGGGCTAGCGAGCAGTACTTC. Translated: CASSPPIQGASEQYF.